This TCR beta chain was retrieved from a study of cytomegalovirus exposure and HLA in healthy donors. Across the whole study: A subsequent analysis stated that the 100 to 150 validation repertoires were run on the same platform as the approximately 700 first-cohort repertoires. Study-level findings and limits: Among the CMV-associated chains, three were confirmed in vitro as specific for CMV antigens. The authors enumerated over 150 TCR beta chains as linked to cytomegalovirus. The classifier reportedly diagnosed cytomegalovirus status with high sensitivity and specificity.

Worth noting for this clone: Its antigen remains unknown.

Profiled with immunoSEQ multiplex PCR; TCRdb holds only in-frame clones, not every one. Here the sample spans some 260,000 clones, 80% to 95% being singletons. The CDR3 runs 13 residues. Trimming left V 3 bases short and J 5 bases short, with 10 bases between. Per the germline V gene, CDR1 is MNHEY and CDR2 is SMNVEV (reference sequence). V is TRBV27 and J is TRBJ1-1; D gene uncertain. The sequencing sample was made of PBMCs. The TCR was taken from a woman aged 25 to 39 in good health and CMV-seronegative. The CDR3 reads CASSLDLGTEAFF. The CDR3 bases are TGTGCCAGCAGTTTGGATTTAGGGACTGAAGCTTTCTTT.